The next 32 T cell receptor beta chains were all read from a single sample in a study of blood T cell repertoires in COVID-19. Sequencing was performed with immunoSEQ multiplex PCR; in TCRdb, only in-frame clones are kept and a portion is missing. The sample shows roughly 140,000 clones, about 79% of them seen only once. Input material: peripheral blood. Every receptor here comes from a woman aged 45-65 years with acute or convalescent COVID-19.

The J gene is TRBJ2-2, the V gene TRBV9, with TRBD2 identical over 7 bases. The CDR3 extends over 15 amino acids. Germline trimming cut 0 bases from V and 4 bases from J; bases unmatched to any gene: 3. The germline V gene has CDR1 SGDLS and CDR2 YYNGEE. The CDR3 DNA sequence: TGTGCCAGCAGCGTAGGGGGGAGGGCCACCGGGGAGCTGTTTTTT. Its protein product is CASSVGGRATGELFF.

The rearrangement uses TRBV18 and TRBJ1-5; D call uncertain. Trimming shortened V by 6 bases and J by 7 bases, and 13 bases separated the two germline ends. CDR1 is KGHSH and CDR2 is LQKENI in the germline V gene. The CDR3 runs to 13 residues. The CDR3 sequence: CASSSSGKQPQHF. CDR3 DNA: TGTGCCAGCTCCTCCTCGGGGAAACAGCCCCAGCATTTT.

The chain couples TRBV6-2 or TRBV6-3 to TRBJ2-3; the match to TRBD2 covers 11 bases. V gave up 2 bases and J gave up 4 bases; unmatched junction bases: 5. The germline V gene has CDR1 MNHEY and CDR2 SVGEGT. The CDR3 has 16 residues. The CDR3, as DNA: TGTGCCAGCAGTTACGTTGCTAGCGGGAGGTCAGATACGCAGTATTTT. Translation: CASSYVASGRSDTQYF.

The V gene is TRBV7-2, the J gene TRBJ1-3; tentative D call: TRBD1 (5 bases). Trimming stripped 6 bases from V and 0 bases from J, with 9 bases between. CDR1 and CDR2 (germline): SGHTA, FQGNSA. The CDR3 is 14 residues long. The CDR3 bases are TGTGCCAGCAGAGCAGGGTACTCTGGAAACACCATATATTTT. This sequence encodes CASRAGYSGNTIYF.

The chain combines TRBV5-1 with TRBJ1-4; D unresolved. Germline V gene lookup returns CDR1 SGHRS and CDR2 YFSETQ. Trimming pared 2 bases from V and 6 bases from J, leaving 11 bases between. The CDR3 has 14 residues. The DNA of the CDR3 is TGCGCCAGCAGCTTCTCGGGTTCGGATGAAAAACTGTTTTTT. Its protein product is CASSFSGSDEKLFF.

This clone was observed a few times. The rearrangement uses TRBV6-2 or TRBV6-3 and TRBJ2-7; D might be TRBD1 (6 bases). This CDR3 has 15 residues. The V and J ends lost 6 bases and 2 bases respectively, with 17 bases between them. From germline, CDR1 is MNHEY and CDR2 SVGEGT. The CDR3 DNA reads TGTGCCAGCAGCGACCAACAGGGTGTCCCCTACGAGCAGTACTTC. Amino acid sequence: CASSDQQGVPYEQYF.

The chain uses TRBV19 and TRBJ2-1; D is perhaps TRBD1 (5 bases). The germline CDR1 and CDR2 sequences are LNHDA and SQIVND (reference sequence). Trimming shortened V by 5 bases and J by 1 base, and 12 bases separated the two germline ends. The CDR3 has 15 amino acids. CDR3 DNA: TGTGCCAGTAGTCCCAGACAGATTTCCTACAATGAGCAGTTCTTC. Its protein product is CASSPRQISYNEQFF.

The chain has TRBV4-3 and TRBJ2-3; D is possibly TRBD2 (6 bases). Trimming shortened V by 4 bases and J by 3 bases, and 11 bases separated the two germline ends. Germline V lookup: CDR1 LGHNA, CDR2 YSLEER. CDR3 length: 14 amino acids. CDR3: CASSPRGETDTQYF. The CDR3 DNA is TGCGCCAGCAGCCCACGCGGGGAGACAGATACGCAGTATTTT.

The chain joins TRBV19 to TRBJ2-5; D might be TRBD1 (6 bases). The CDR3 loop spans 16 amino acids. Trimming removed 3 bases from V and 0 bases from J, with 14 bases in between. The germline gives CDR1 LNHDA, CDR2 SQIVND (reference sequence). CDR3 sequence reads: CASSIGSGVYQETQYF. CDR3 bases: TGTGCCAGTAGTATTGGTTCAGGGGTCTACCAAGAGACCCAGTACTTC.

The chain joins TRBV2 to TRBJ1-6, with 7 bases aligning to TRBD1. Germline loops: CDR1 SNHLY, CDR2 FYNNEI. Trimming took 3 bases from V and 3 from J; bases not matched to a gene: 8. This CDR3 has 17 residues. CDR3 in DNA: TGTGCCAGCAGTGATCCCGGTGCAGGGGGCTATAATTCACCCCTCCACTTT. Translated, it gives CASSDPGAGGYNSPLHF.

The chain uses TRBV11-2 and TRBJ2-5; D is perhaps TRBD1 (5 bases). This CDR3 is 16 amino acids long. CDR1 and CDR2 (germline): SGHAT, FQNNGV. The ends were cut back, 0 bases at V and 2 bases at J, with 13 bases in the middle. In nucleotides, the CDR3 is TGTGCCAGCAGCTTAGAAAGGGGCCTAATACAAGAGACCCAGTACTTC. This translates into CASSLERGLIQETQYF.

This clone was detected a few times. The V gene is TRBV4-1, the J gene TRBJ2-1; 10 bases are shared with TRBD2. Germline lookup yields CDR1 MGHRA and CDR2 YSYEKL. The V and J ends lost 2 bases and 4 bases, in that order; junction bases with no gene match: 5. The CDR3 runs 16 residues. The CDR3 here is CASSQPAGGGYNEQFF. CDR3 coding DNA: TGCGCCAGCAGCCAACCAGCGGGAGGGGGATACAATGAGCAGTTCTTC.

V gene TRBV19 combines with J gene TRBJ1-4, with no clear D. Trimming pared 8 bases from V and 5 bases from J, leaving 18 bases between. Germline lookup yields CDR1 LNHDA and CDR2 SQIVND (reference sequence). The CDR3 has 15 residues. CDR3 in amino acids: CASFGGPGYNEKLFF. CDR3 DNA: TGTGCCAGTTTCGGCGGGCCGGGATACAATGAAAAACTGTTTTTT. The full variable domain, in which reference TRBV19 and TRBJ1-4 provide the parts outside the CDR3, is DGGITQSPKYLFRKEGQNVTLSCEQNLNHDAMYWYRQDPGQGLRLIYYSQIVNDFQKGDIAEGYSVSREKKESFPLTVTSAQKNPTAFYLCASFGGPGYNEKLFFGSGTQLSVL.

This clone has a single count. J is TRBJ2-7 and V is TRBV19, with unresolved D. Germline V CDR1 and CDR2: LNHDA, SQIVND (reference sequence). CDR3 length: 11 amino acids. V was cut by 8 bases and J by 5 bases, with 10 bases left in between. CDR3 nucleotides: TGTGCCAGTCGCCTCATAGACGAGCAGTACTTC. This gives the protein CASRLIDEQYF.

The table lists this clone with a few counts. This chain's CDR3 is CAISESPSGRMSYEQYF. The CDR3 DNA is TGTGCCATCAGTGAGTCCCCTAGCGGGAGGATGAGCTACGAGCAGTACTTC. The gene calls are TRBV10-3 and TRBJ2-7; 11 bases fit TRBD2. The CDR3 is made up of 17 amino acids. Per the germline V gene, CDR1 is ENHRY and CDR2 is SYGVKD. Losses at the gene ends were 0 bases for V and 3 bases for J; bases not matched to a gene: 7.

The V gene is TRBV27, the J gene TRBJ1-6; the D is unclear. CDR1 and CDR2 from the germline V gene are MNHEY and SMNVEV (reference sequence). This CDR3 is 16 amino acids long. Trimming took off 1 base at V and 6 bases at J, with 13 bases between the two ends. CDR3 loop: CASSLLYSSPNSPLHF. The CDR3 nucleotides are TGTGCCAGCAGTTTATTGTACAGCTCTCCTAATTCACCCCTCCACTTT.

The chain employs TRBV19 and TRBJ2-5; 9 bases agree with TRBD2. Trimming cost V 6 bases and J 5 bases; bases outside gene matches: 16. This CDR3 comprises 17 residues. Looked up from germline, CDR1 is LNHDA and CDR2 is SQIVND (reference sequence). The CDR3 DNA sequence: TGTGCCAGTAGCTCCGGGGGGGGACTAGCCTCGAGGGAGACCCAGTACTTC. It encodes CASSSGGGLASRETQYF.

The V call is TRBV10-3, the J call TRBJ1-1; 8 bases match TRBD1. Germline V gene data show CDR1 as ENHRY and CDR2 as SYGVKD. The CDR3 consists of 14 residues. Trimming took 2 bases from V and 1 from J; bases not matched to a gene: 0. CDR3: CAISEDRGNTEAFF. CDR3 DNA: TGTGCCATCAGTGAGGACAGGGGGAACACTGAAGCTTTCTTT.

This chain joins TRBV5-4 and TRBJ2-7; 9 positions match TRBD1. This CDR3 is 15 amino acids long. V was pared by 4 bases and J by 2 bases, with 7 bases of the junction left unmatched. Germline V CDR1 and CDR2: SGHNT, YYREEE (reference sequence). CDR3 DNA sequence: TGTGCCAGCAGCCCGGGGGGACAGGGACCCTACGAGCAGTACTTC. Protein sequence: CASSPGGQGPYEQYF. The full variable domain, its missing parts supplied by reference TRBV5-4 and TRBJ2-7, is ETGVTQSPTHLIKTRGQQVTLRCSSQSGHNTVSWYQQALGQGPQFIFQYYREEENGRGNFPPRFSGLQFPNYSSELNVNALELDDSALYLCASSPGGQGPYEQYFGPGTRLTVT.

This clone was detected only once. The chain links TRBV6-2 or TRBV6-3 to TRBJ2-5; D is perhaps TRBD2 (7 bases). The germline V gene has CDR1 MNHEY and CDR2 SVGEGT. The CDR3 has 15 residues. V lost 2 bases and J lost 9, with 19 bases in between. The CDR3 DNA reads as TGTGCCAGCAGTTACCGACTAGCCCTCGAGGGGGCCCAGTACTTC. Translating gives CASSYRLALEGAQYF.

The rearrangement links TRBV6-5 to TRBJ1-2; no definite D call. CDR3 size: 15 residues. Trimming removed 6 bases at V and 2 bases at J, with 16 bases between. From germline, CDR1 is MNHEY and CDR2 SVGAGI. CDR3 sequence: CASSSREGLNYGYTF. Written as DNA, the CDR3 is TGTGCCAGCAGCTCACGGGAGGGATTGAACTATGGCTACACCTTC.

The chain joins TRBV6-2 or TRBV6-3 to TRBJ1-5; D remains ambiguous. V lost 5 bases and J lost 4, with 18 bases in between. Germline V gene sequence: CDR1 MNHEY, CDR2 SVGEGT. The CDR3 has 16 residues. DNA of the CDR3: TGTGCCAGCAGTCCGTCGGTGGAGCTCCCTAATCAGCCCCAGCATTTT. Translating it yields CASSPSVELPNQPQHF.

The J gene is TRBJ2-1, the V gene TRBV3-1 (or the pseudogene TRBV3-2); 10 bases match TRBD2. V lost 4 bases and J lost 7; bases outside the gene matches: 13. This CDR3 has 17 residues. Germline CDR1 LGHDT, CDR2 YNNKEL (reference sequence). The CDR3 reads CASSPQASGRAGNEQFF. CDR3 sequence (DNA): TGTGCCAGCAGCCCGCAAGCCAGCGGGAGGGCTGGGAATGAGCAGTTCTTC.

The chain uses TRBV6-1 and TRBJ1-1; D perhaps matches TRBD1 (5 bases). V shed 4 bases and J shed 0 bases, with 15 bases lying between them. The germline CDR1 and CDR2 sequences are MNHNS and SASEGT. The CDR3 contains 16 residues. Here the CDR3 DNA reads TGTGCCAGCAGTGTGGATGGGGGGTGGATGAACACTGAAGCTTTCTTT. Protein sequence: CASSVDGGWMNTEAFF.

The chain recombines TRBV19 with TRBJ1-2, with a tentative D call TRBD1 (5 bases). CDR3 length: 15 residues. Germline V gene lookup returns CDR1 LNHDA and CDR2 SQIVND (reference sequence). Trimming stripped 6 bases from V and 3 bases from J, with 17 bases between. CDR3 DNA sequence: TGTGCCAGTAGAGACACCCACGGGGGGGACTATGGCTACACCTTC. It is translated as CASRDTHGGDYGYTF.

This chain uses TRBV27 with TRBJ1-1; the match to TRBD1 covers 7 bases. Germline V lookup: CDR1 MNHEY, CDR2 SMNVEV (reference sequence). V lost 3 bases, J lost 0 bases, and 1 base stayed unmatched. The CDR3 is 14 amino acids. In nucleotides, the CDR3 is TGTGCCAGCAGTTTCCAGGGGGTGAACACTGAAGCTTTCTTT. Translated: CASSFQGVNTEAFF.

The V call is TRBV7-9, the J call TRBJ2-1; tentative D call: TRBD1 (6 bases). Trimming pared 4 bases from V and 5 bases from J, leaving 12 bases between. CDR3 length: 14 amino acids. Germline CDR1 is SEHNR and CDR2 is FQNEAQ (reference sequence). CDR3 in DNA: TGTGCCAGCAGCTCGGGTGGGGGCAACAATGAGCAGTTCTTC. This encodes CASSSGGGNNEQFF.

This clone was seen a few times. V gene TRBV9 combines with J gene TRBJ2-3, with 7 bases matching TRBD1. Trimming took 1 base from V and 6 from J; bases not matched to a gene: 8. The V gene's germline CDR1 is SGDLS and CDR2 YYNGEE. This CDR3 comprises 15 residues. In nucleotides, the CDR3 is TGTGCCAGCAGCGTATCAGGGGGTATCGCGGATACGCAGTATTTT. Translating gives CASSVSGGIADTQYF. The variable domain in full, with the rest retrieved from reference TRBV9 and TRBJ2-3, is DSGVTQTPKHLITATGQRVTLRCSPRSGDLSVYWYQQSLDQGLQFLIQYYNGEERAKGNILERFSAQQFPDLHSELNLSSLELGDSALYFCASSVSGGIADTQYFGPGTRLTVL.

The chain uses TRBV5-6 and TRBJ1-2, with 9 bases lining up with TRBD1. Unmatched junction bases numbered 17, after V lost 5 bases and J lost 6 bases. CDR3 length: 17 residues. Germline values: CDR1 SGHDT, CDR2 YYEEEE. The CDR3 loop is CASSLRGTLQGANGYTF. As DNA, the CDR3 is TGTGCCAGCAGTCTTCGGGGTACCCTACAGGGGGCAAATGGCTACACCTTC.

The chain links TRBV5-6 to TRBJ2-2; no clear D gene. The CDR3 is made up of 14 amino acids. The V end lost 2 bases, the J end lost 4 bases, and 9 bases lay between the germline ends. Germline loops: CDR1 SGHDT, CDR2 YYEEEE. The DNA for the CDR3 is TGTGCCAGCAGCTTCCAGGCAATCACCGGGGAGCTGTTTTTT. Protein product: CASSFQAITGELFF.

The gene calls are TRBV4-3 and TRBJ2-7, with a weak D call TRBD1 (5 bases). The germline gives CDR1 LGHNA, CDR2 YSLEER. The CDR3 totals 13 residues. Between the trimmed V and J ends, which lost 1 base and 6 bases, there was a span of 10 bases. CDR3 region: CASSQVLGREQYF. The CDR3 DNA reads TGCGCCAGCAGCCAAGTTTTGGGGCGCGAGCAGTACTTC.

The V gene is TRBV5-1, the J gene TRBJ2-2; 10 bases match TRBD1. Germline V gene sequence: CDR1 SGHRS, CDR2 YFSETQ. V shed 4 bases, J shed 5 bases, and the junction held 14 bases outside the gene matches. The CDR3 is 18 amino acids. The CDR3 DNA reads as TGCGCCAGCAGCGATGCGACAGGGGGCGCAGGGAAGACCGGGGAGCTGTTTTTT. This sequence encodes CASSDATGGAGKTGELFF.